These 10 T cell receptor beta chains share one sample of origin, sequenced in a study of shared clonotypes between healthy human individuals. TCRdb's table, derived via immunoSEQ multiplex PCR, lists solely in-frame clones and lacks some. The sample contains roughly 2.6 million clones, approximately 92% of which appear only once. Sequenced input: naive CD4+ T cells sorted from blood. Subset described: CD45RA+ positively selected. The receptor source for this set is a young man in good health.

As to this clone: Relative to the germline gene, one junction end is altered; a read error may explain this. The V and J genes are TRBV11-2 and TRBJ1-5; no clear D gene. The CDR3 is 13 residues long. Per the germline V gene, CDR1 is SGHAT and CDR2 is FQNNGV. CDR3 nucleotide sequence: TGTGCCAGCAGCTTGGGGAGCAATCAGCCCCGGCATTTT. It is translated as CASSLGSNQPRHF.

CDR3 protein: CASTIQSPGGEKLFF. The CDR3 DNA reads TGTGCCAGTACCATACAGTCCCCGGGGGGTGAAAAACTGTTTTTT. This sequence joins TRBV28 and TRBJ1-4; TRBD1 is a possible D gene (5 bases). The CDR3 runs to 15 residues. V lost 9 bases and J 7 bases, leaving 21 bases between the germline ends. CDR1 and CDR2 from the germline V gene are MDHEN and SYDVKM.

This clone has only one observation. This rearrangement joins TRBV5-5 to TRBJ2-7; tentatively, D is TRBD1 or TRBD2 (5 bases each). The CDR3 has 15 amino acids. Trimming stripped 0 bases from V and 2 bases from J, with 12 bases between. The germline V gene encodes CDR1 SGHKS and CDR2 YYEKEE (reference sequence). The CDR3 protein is CASSLANGATYEQYF. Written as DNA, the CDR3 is TGTGCCAGCAGCTTGGCCAACGGGGCAACCTACGAGCAGTACTTC.

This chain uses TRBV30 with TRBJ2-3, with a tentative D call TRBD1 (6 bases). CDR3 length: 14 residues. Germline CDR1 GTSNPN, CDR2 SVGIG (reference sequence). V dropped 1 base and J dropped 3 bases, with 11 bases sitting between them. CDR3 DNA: TGTGCCTGGAGTGGGACAGTCGGGACAGATACGCAGTATTTT. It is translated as CAWSGTVGTDTQYF.

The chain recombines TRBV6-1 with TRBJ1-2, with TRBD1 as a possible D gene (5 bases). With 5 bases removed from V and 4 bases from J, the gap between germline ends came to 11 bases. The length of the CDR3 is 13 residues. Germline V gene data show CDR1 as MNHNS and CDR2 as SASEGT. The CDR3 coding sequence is TGTGCCAGCAGTCAGGGCGTCAGCTATGGCTACACCTTC. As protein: CASSQGVSYGYTF.

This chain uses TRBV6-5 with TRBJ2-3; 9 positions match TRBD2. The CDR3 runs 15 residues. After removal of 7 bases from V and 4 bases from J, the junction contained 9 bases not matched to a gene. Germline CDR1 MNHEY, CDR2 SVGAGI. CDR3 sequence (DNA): TGTGCCAGCAAGGAGCGGGGGGCCAAGGCAGATACGCAGTATTTT. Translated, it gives CASKERGAKADTQYF.

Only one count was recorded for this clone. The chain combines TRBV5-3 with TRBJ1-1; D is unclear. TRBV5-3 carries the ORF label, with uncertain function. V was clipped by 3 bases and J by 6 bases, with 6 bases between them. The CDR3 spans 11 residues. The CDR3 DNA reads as TGTGCCAGAAGCTGCATCCCTGAAGCTTTCTTT. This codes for CARSCIPEAFF.

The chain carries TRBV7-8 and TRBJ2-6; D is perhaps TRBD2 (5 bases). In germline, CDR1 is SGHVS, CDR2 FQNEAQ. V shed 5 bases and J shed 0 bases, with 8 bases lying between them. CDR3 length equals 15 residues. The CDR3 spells CASSLSVSGANVLTF. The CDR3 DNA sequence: TGTGCCAGCAGCCTTAGCGTCTCTGGGGCCAACGTCCTGACTTTC.

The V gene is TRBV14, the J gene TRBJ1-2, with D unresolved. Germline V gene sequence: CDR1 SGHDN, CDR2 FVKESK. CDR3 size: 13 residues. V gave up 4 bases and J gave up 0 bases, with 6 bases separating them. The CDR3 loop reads CASSREPNYGYTF. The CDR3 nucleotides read TGTGCCAGCAGCCGGGAACCTAACTATGGCTACACCTTC. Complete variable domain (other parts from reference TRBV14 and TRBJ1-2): EAGVTQFPSHSVIEKGQTVTLRCDPISGHDNLYWYRRVMGKEIKFLLHFVKESKQDESGMPNNRFLAERTGGTYSTLKVQPAELEDSGVYFCASSREPNYGYTFGSGTRLTVV.

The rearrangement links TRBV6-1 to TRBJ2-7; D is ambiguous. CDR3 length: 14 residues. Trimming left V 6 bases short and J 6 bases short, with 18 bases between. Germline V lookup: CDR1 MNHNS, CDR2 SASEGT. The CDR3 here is CASRPDGHPLEQYF. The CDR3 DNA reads TGTGCCAGCAGGCCAGACGGCCACCCTCTCGAGCAGTACTTC.